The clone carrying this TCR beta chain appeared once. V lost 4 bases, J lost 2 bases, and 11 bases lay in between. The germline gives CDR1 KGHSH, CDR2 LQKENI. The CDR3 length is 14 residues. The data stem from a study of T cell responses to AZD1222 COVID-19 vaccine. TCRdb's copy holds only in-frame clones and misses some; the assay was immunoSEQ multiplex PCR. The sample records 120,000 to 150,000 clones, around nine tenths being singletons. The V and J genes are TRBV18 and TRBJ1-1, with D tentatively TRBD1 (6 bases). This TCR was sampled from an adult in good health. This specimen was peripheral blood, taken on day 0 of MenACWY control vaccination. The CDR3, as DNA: TGTGCCAGCTCACGAGGACAGTTAAACACTGAAGCTTTCTTT. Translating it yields CASSRGQLNTEAFF.